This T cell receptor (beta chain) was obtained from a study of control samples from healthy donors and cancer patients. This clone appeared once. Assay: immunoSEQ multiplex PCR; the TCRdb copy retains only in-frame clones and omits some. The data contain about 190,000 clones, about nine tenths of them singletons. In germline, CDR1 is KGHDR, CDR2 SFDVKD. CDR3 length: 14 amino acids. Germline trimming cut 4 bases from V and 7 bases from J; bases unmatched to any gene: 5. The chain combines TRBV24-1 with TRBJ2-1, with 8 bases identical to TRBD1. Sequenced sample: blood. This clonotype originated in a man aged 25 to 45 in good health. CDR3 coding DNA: TGTGCCACCAGTGACCCCGACAGGGGAAATGAGCAGTTCTTC. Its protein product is CATSDPDRGNEQFF.